Below, one T cell receptor (beta chain) is given with its context. The antigen is unknown. The time point: week 5, during vaccination. Mutant IDH1 20-mer peptide, at 300 ug, made up each vaccine dose, with topical imiquimod. The method was immunoSEQ multiplex PCR; TCRdb's version includes in-frame clones alone and lacks a portion of them. The sample lists roughly 50,000 clones; about 80% were seen once. The sample is drawn from a study of a mutant IDH1 vaccine in newly diagnosed glioma. Looking at the study overall: During weeks 1, 3, 5, 7, 11, 15, 19 and 23, patients received eight vaccinations. There were about 62% males and about 38% females among treated patients, whose mean age was about 44 years.

CDR3 length: 17 residues. The germline V and J ends were trimmed by 0 bases and 4 bases, with 15 bases remaining between them. The germline gives CDR1 KGHSH, CDR2 LQKENI. This chain links TRBV18 with TRBJ2-2; a possible D gene is TRBD2 (5 bases). The material was PBMCs, obtained from a glioma patient whose treatment included an IDH1 peptide vaccine. The source is a man younger than 40 with glioma. CDR3 amino acids: CASSPPSAGAGTGELFF. The DNA for the CDR3 is TGTGCCAGCTCACCACCCTCCGCGGGCGCCGGCACCGGGGAGCTGTTTTTT.